The 20 T cell receptor beta chains presented below share a single source sample, sequenced in a study of identical twins. TCRdb ran MiXCR on the 5' RACE reads and lists one entry per CDR3 protein. The sample yields some 760,000 distinct CDR3 sequences, about 18% seen once. This sample was also put to use in a study of T cells expressing NK-cell markers.

The sample consisted of PBMCs. The receptors originated from a woman aged 18-35 years in good health.

This clonotype appeared a few times. CDR3 in DNA: TGTGCCAGCAGCCCCGGACAGGGGGGGGAGACCCAGTACTTC. It translates to CASSPGQGGETQYF. This rearrangement joins TRBV5-6 to TRBJ2-5; 10 bases are shared with TRBD1. Per the germline V gene, CDR1 is SGHDT and CDR2 is YYEEEE. After removal of 4 bases from V and 5 bases from J, the junction contained 5 bases not matched to a gene. The length of the CDR3 is 14 residues.

This clonotype was seen a handful of times. V usage is TRBV7-2 and J usage is TRBJ1-2; 7 nucleotides line up with TRBD1. V shed 2 bases and J 12 bases; nucleotides not matched to a gene: 12. The V gene's germline CDR1 is SGHTA and CDR2 FQGNSA. This CDR3 is 14 amino acids long. The CDR3 sequence is CASSLTGTDKRDTF. Written as DNA, the CDR3 is TGTGCCAGCAGCTTAACAGGGACAGACAAAAGGGACACCTTC.

The chain links TRBV20-1 to TRBJ2-1, with 12 nucleotides matching TRBD2. The germline V gene has CDR1 DFQATT and CDR2 SNEGSKA (reference sequence). The CDR3 runs to 15 residues. The junction had 9 bases not matched to a gene; V was cut back by 3 bases and J by 9 bases. CDR3 sequence (DNA): TGCAGTGCTAGTAGGCTAGCGGGGGGGCGACGTGAGCAGTTCTTC. Its protein product is CSASRLAGGRREQFF.

This chain links TRBV6-5 with TRBJ2-3, with TRBD2 identical over 7 bases. The ends lost 2 bases at V and 1 base at J; junction bases unmatched: 3. The CDR3 extends over 15 amino acids. CDR1 and CDR2 (germline): MNHEY, SVGAGI. For the CDR3, the DNA is TGTGCCAGCAGTTACAGCACTAGCGGCACAGATACGCAGTATTTT. Protein: CASSYSTSGTDTQYF.

The chain joins TRBV7-2 to TRBJ2-7; weak D call: TRBD2 (6 bases). The V gene lost 5 bases and the J gene lost 4 bases, with 21 bases spanning the gap. The CDR3 is made up of 16 amino acids. The germline CDR1 and CDR2 sequences are SGHTA and FQGNSA. The CDR3 sequence: CASSPLASEGTYEQYF. CDR3 sequence (DNA): TGTGCCAGCAGCCCTCTAGCGTCTGAAGGAACTTACGAGCAGTACTTC.

There are a few counts of this clonotype. This chain links TRBV20-1 with TRBJ1-1; D is perhaps TRBD1 (6 bases). The CDR3 loop spans 14 amino acids. V lost 5 bases, J lost 1 base, and 14 bases lay in between. The germline gives CDR1 DFQATT, CDR2 SNEGSKA (reference sequence). The CDR3 DNA reads as TGCAGTGCTGGGACAATCCATTGGAACACTGAAGCTTTCTTT. It codes for CSAGTIHWNTEAFF.

This sequence joins TRBV5-8 and TRBJ2-3; no clear D. The germline V gene has CDR1 SGHTS and CDR2 YDEGEE. V lost 0 bases and J 1 base, leaving 6 bases between the germline ends. The CDR3 has 14 residues. In nucleotides, the CDR3 is TGTGCCAGCAGCTTGGTCATAGGCACAGATACGCAGTATTTT. Protein product: CASSLVIGTDTQYF. The full variable domain, with the rest looked up from reference TRBV5-8 and TRBJ2-3, is EAGVTQSPTHLIKTRGQQATLRCSPISGHTSVYWYQQALGLGLQFLLWYDEGEERNRGNFPPRFSGRQFPNYSSELNVNALELEDSALYLCASSLVIGTDTQYFGPGTRLTVL.

In DNA, the CDR3 is TGTGCCAGCAGCTTGGCGTACGGTAGCGGGGGTTACAATGAGCAGTTCTTC. This encodes CASSLAYGSGGYNEQFF. The chain has TRBV5-6 and TRBJ2-1; 9 nucleotides match TRBD2. Germline V gene sequence: CDR1 SGHDT, CDR2 YYEEEE. The CDR3 covers 17 residues. J gave up 4 bases and V 0 bases, and 8 bases lay outside the gene matches.

This clonotype was counted between two and nine times. The chain has TRBV5-6 and TRBJ2-7, with a possible D match to TRBD2 (6 bases). V was shortened by 1 base and J by 3 bases, with 11 bases between the two germline ends. This CDR3 contains 14 residues. Germline lookup yields CDR1 SGHDT and CDR2 YYEEEE. The CDR3 protein is CASSLRGNRYEQYF. DNA of the CDR3: TGTGCCAGCAGCTTGCGGGGGAACCGCTACGAGCAGTACTTC. The full variable domain, with the rest looked up from reference TRBV5-6 and TRBJ2-7, is DAGVTQSPTHLIKTRGQQVTLRCSPKSGHDTVSWYQQALGQGPQFIFQYYEEEERQRGNFPDRFSGHQFPNYSSELNVNALLLGDSALYLCASSLRGNRYEQYFGPGTRLTVT.

The chain has TRBV5-6 and TRBJ2-7, with a tentative D call TRBD1 (6 bases). Germline loops: CDR1 SGHDT, CDR2 YYEEEE. V shed 3 bases and J shed 0 bases, with 13 bases lying between them. The CDR3 contains 15 residues. The CDR3 reads CASSWRTATSYEQYF. The CDR3 nucleotides are TGTGCCAGCAGCTGGCGGACAGCCACCTCCTACGAGCAGTACTTC. Full variable domain (remainder filled in from reference TRBV5-6 and TRBJ2-7): DAGVTQSPTHLIKTRGQQVTLRCSPKSGHDTVSWYQQALGQGPQFIFQYYEEEERQRGNFPDRFSGHQFPNYSSELNVNALLLGDSALYLCASSWRTATSYEQYFGPGTRLTVT.

The chain joins TRBV20-1 to TRBJ1-5, with a tentative D call TRBD1 (5 bases). Trimming left V 0 bases short and J 7 bases short, with 10 bases between. The germline V gene has CDR1 DFQATT and CDR2 SNEGSKA (reference sequence). The CDR3 length is 13 residues. The CDR3 reads CSAREGGIQPQHF. The CDR3 DNA sequence: TGCAGTGCTAGAGAGGGGGGAATCCAGCCCCAGCATTTT.

J is TRBJ2-1 and V is TRBV12-3 or TRBV12-4; D may match TRBD1 or TRBD2 (5 bases each). CDR3 size: 17 residues. V lost 5 bases and J lost 0, with 17 bases in between. In DNA, the CDR3 is TGTGCCAGCAGTGTACTTGGGGGACCGAGCTCCTACAATGAGCAGTTCTTC. It codes for CASSVLGGPSSYNEQFF.

This chain uses TRBV19 with TRBJ2-1; no definite D call. Germline V gene lookup returns CDR1 LNHDA and CDR2 SQIVND (reference sequence). The CDR3 totals 16 residues. The V gene lost 2 bases and the J gene lost 0 bases, with 11 bases spanning the gap. Here the CDR3 DNA reads TGTGCCAGTAGTATAAGGTCACTCCACTCCTACAATGAGCAGTTCTTC. Its translation is CASSIRSLHSYNEQFF.

V gene TRBV4-3 combines with J gene TRBJ2-4, with 7 bases that match TRBD2. CDR3 length: 16 residues. The germline V gene encodes CDR1 LGHNA and CDR2 YSLEER. V was pared by 4 bases and J by 4 bases, with 10 bases of the junction left unmatched. This chain's CDR3 is CASSLLGGREKNIQYF. Written as DNA, the CDR3 is TGCGCCAGCAGCCTCCTGGGGGGGAGGGAGAAAAACATTCAGTACTTC.

The chain is built from TRBV7-9 and TRBJ1-1; D ambiguous. The CDR3 consists of 12 residues. Germline values: CDR1 SEHNR, CDR2 FQNEAQ (reference sequence). Trimming took off 5 bases at V and 3 bases at J, with 7 bases between the two ends. This chain's CDR3 is CASSAIDTEAFF. In nucleotides, the CDR3 is TGTGCCAGCAGCGCCATAGACACTGAAGCTTTCTTT.

This clonotype has only a few counts. The rearrangement joins TRBV20-1 to TRBJ2-3; TRBD2 matches at 9 bases. V lost 4 bases, J lost 3 bases, and 17 bases stayed unmatched. Looked up from germline, CDR1 is DFQATT and CDR2 is SNEGSKA (reference sequence). This CDR3 spans 18 amino acids. The CDR3 sequence: CSAKNDIGVSGSTDTQYF. The CDR3 DNA sequence: TGCAGTGCTAAAAACGATATCGGAGTTAGCGGGAGTACAGATACGCAGTATTTT.

The V call is TRBV7-9, the J call TRBJ2-1; the match to TRBD2 covers 10 bases. V trimming: 5 bases; J trimming: 6 bases; junction bases outside the gene matches: 10. Germline CDR1 is SEHNR and CDR2 is FQNEAQ (reference sequence). This CDR3 spans 16 amino acids. CDR3 protein: CASSHLGVAGGNEQFF. The CDR3 bases are TGTGCCAGCAGCCACCTCGGGGTAGCGGGAGGCAATGAGCAGTTCTTC.

V gene TRBV10-2 combines with J gene TRBJ2-1, with 9 bases lining up with TRBD2. The CDR3 is 14 amino acids. The junction had 5 bases not matched to a gene; V was cut back by 4 bases and J by 7 bases. Germline lookup yields CDR1 WSHSY and CDR2 SAAADI. The CDR3 nucleotides are TGCGCCAGCAGTGGCGGGGGGGCCCCGAATGAGCAGTTCTTC. Protein: CASSGGGAPNEQFF.

This clonotype was found a few times. The chain carries TRBV7-3 and TRBJ1-1; D perhaps matches TRBD1 (5 bases). Trimming removed 5 bases from V and 1 base from J, with 8 bases in between. Germline V gives CDR1 SGHTA, CDR2 FQGTGA. CDR3 length: 13 residues. CDR3 region: CASSEQANTEAFF. The CDR3 DNA sequence: TGTGCCAGCAGCGAACAGGCGAACACTGAAGCTTTCTTT.

This clonotype was seen only a few times. This chain links TRBV29-1 with TRBJ2-3; unclear D gene. The CDR3 length is 13 residues. V lost 2 bases to trimming and J lost 2 bases, with 8 bases between them. Germline-derived CDR1 and CDR2 are SQVTM and ANQGSEA. The CDR3 here is CSVERALTDTQYF. CDR3 nucleotides: TGCAGCGTTGAACGGGCCCTCACAGATACGCAGTATTTT.